The entry below describes one TCR beta chain. The ends lost 6 bases at V and 8 bases at J; junction bases unmatched: 12. This CDR3 is built from 15 residues. Germline CDR1 MNHEY, CDR2 SVGAGI. This sample was included in a study of blood T cell repertoires in COVID-19. Overall study context: Sample material is recorded as cDNA or gDNA derived from T cells, B-cell-depleted T cells, or PBMCs.

The protocol was immunoSEQ multiplex PCR, while the TCRdb copy is restricted to in-frame clones and leaves out a portion. Of about 130,000 clones listed, 60% to 80% are singletons. This TCR derives from a man between 60 and 75 years old with acute or convalescent COVID-19. V gene TRBV6-5 combines with J gene TRBJ1-4; 7 bases line up with TRBD1. The sequencing sample was made of peripheral blood. The CDR3 sequence: CASSPSQGRGEKLFF. CDR3 DNA sequence: TGTGCCAGCAGCCCGTCACAGGGGCGAGGGGAAAAACTGTTTTTT.